Listed here is a single T cell receptor beta chain. The antigen remains undetermined. The entry originates in a study of cytomegalovirus exposure and HLA in healthy donors. General study findings and limits: Most of the TCR beta V segments (in an earlier analysis) were productive either about 87% or about 30% of the time. The listing of fewer than 200 TCR beta chains classed them as cytomegalovirus-associated.

60 Vbeta and 13 Jbeta primers were used in PCR. The table came from immunoSEQ multiplex PCR; TCRdb's copy has only in-frame clones and leaves some out. This sample has over 100,000 clones; less than 80% occur once, and the top ten carry roughly 1.8%. Germline-derived CDR1 and CDR2 are LGHNA and YNFKEQ. The CDR3 runs 15 residues. Trimming stripped 0 bases from V and 3 bases from J, with 9 bases between. The chain recombines TRBV4-2 with TRBJ2-1; possible D gene TRBD1, 5 bases. The sequenced sample consisted of PBMCs. The receptor was isolated from a female donor in good health and CMV-seropositive. The CDR3: CASSQDRQGYNEQFF. In nucleotides, the CDR3 is TGTGCCAGCAGCCAAGATAGGCAGGGCTACAATGAGCAGTTCTTC.